This T cell receptor (beta chain) was recorded in a study of OX40 agonist ivuxolimab in advanced cancers. Study-level background: An agonistic anti-OX40 (CD134) antibody, ivuxolimab, was used to treat the patients. Cancers in dose escalation were hepatocellular, melanoma, renal cell and head and neck. Study-level findings and limits: Not determined was the antigen specificity of the expanded peripheral T cells. Clonal expansion by week 6 occurred in CD4+ and CD8+ blood T cells (at 0.1 to 3.0 mg/kg).

Note on this clone: Its antigen is undetermined.

The V end was cut by 2 bases, the J end by 3 bases, with 10 bases between. The CDR3 runs 14 residues. Germline CDR1 KGHSH, CDR2 LQKENI. TCRdb keeps only in-frame clones here, not all; method: immunoSEQ multiplex PCR. The sample lists about 50,000 clones, roughly 81% occurring once. The sequence was collected from an adult with an advanced solid tumor such as melanoma, head and neck, liver or kidney cancer. The sample was CD4+ or CD8+ T cells sorted from blood, taken in a trial of the OX40 agonist ivuxolimab. V usage is TRBV18 and J usage is TRBJ1-1; possibly TRBD1 for D (5 bases). The CDR3 sequence: CASSPSQGDTEAFF. The CDR3 DNA follows: TGTGCCAGCTCACCAAGCCAGGGCGACACTGAAGCTTTCTTT.